Listed below are T cell receptor beta chains from one sample, sequenced in a study of cytomegalovirus exposure and HLA in healthy donors. Assay: immunoSEQ multiplex PCR; the TCRdb copy retains only in-frame clones and omits some. The data contain 200,000 to 250,000 clones, roughly four fifths of them seen just once; the ten biggest clones take up around 3%. The sequencing input was PBMCs. Receptor source: a woman aged 40 to 55 in good health and CMV-seronegative. The CDR3 runs from the conserved cysteine through the conserved F or W.

CDR3 protein: CASSLLTGEGMNTEAFF
J gene: TRBJ1-1
V gene: TRBV7-2

CDR3 protein: CASSFWTSGRDNEQFF
J gene: TRBJ2-1
V gene: TRBV28

CDR3 protein: CASSVAGTGFQETQYF
J gene: TRBJ2-5
V gene: TRBV2

CDR3 protein: CASRPQGHLSYNEQFF
J gene: TRBJ2-1
V gene: TRBV11-1

CDR3 protein: CASSEHGTGRNTEAFF
J gene: TRBJ1-1
V gene: TRBV25-1

CDR3 protein: CASSLKGLRRAGGYNEQFF
J gene: TRBJ2-1
V gene: TRBV28

CDR3 protein: CASSGTPPSNYGYTF
J gene: TRBJ1-2
V gene: TRBV6-5

CDR3 protein: CASSWGGTSYEQYF
J gene: TRBJ2-7
V gene: TRBV27

CDR3 protein: CASSFTGFRLYGYTF
J gene: TRBJ1-2
V gene: TRBV5-1

CDR3 protein: CASSLTAGGYYEQYF
J gene: TRBJ2-7
V gene: TRBV5-1

CDR3 protein: CASSQAVEKLFF
J gene: TRBJ1-4
V gene: TRBV4-2

CDR3 protein: CASSWRAGDTQYF
J gene: TRBJ2-3
V gene: TRBV27

CDR3 protein: CASSRGAGSPGGTEAFF
J gene: TRBJ1-1
V gene: TRBV5-4

CDR3 protein: CASKVDNYNEQFF
J gene: TRBJ2-1
V gene: TRBV6-5

CDR3 protein: CSVGSRTGLGETQYF
J gene: TRBJ2-5
V gene: TRBV29-1

CDR3 protein: CASGGGGGSSGANVLTF
J gene: TRBJ2-6
V gene: TRBV28

CDR3 protein: CASSLGTGVGNTIYF
J gene: TRBJ1-3
V gene: TRBV7-6

CDR3 protein: CAWSVTGLVGGYTF
J gene: TRBJ1-2
V gene: TRBV30

CDR3 protein: CASSELGQGADEQFF
J gene: TRBJ2-1
V gene: TRBV6-1

CDR3 protein: CASSQEEGSPRIF
J gene: TRBJ1-4
V gene: TRBV14

CDR3 protein: CASRRQGRSPLHF
J gene: TRBJ1-6
V gene: TRBV6-5

CDR3 protein: CASGDAPLQPQHF
J gene: TRBJ1-5
V gene: TRBV2

CDR3 protein: CASRTGTGGYNEQFF
J gene: TRBJ2-1
V gene: TRBV27

CDR3 protein: CSARENYEQYF
J gene: NA
V gene: TRBV20-1

CDR3 protein: CASSPGLAGQDTQYF
J gene: TRBJ2-3
V gene: TRBV13

CDR3 protein: CASSPASGSRYEQYF
J gene: TRBJ2-7
V gene: TRBV28

CDR3 protein: CASIPGGTKNIQYF
J gene: TRBJ2-4
V gene: TRBV19

CDR3 protein: CASSPDRGTEAFF
J gene: TRBJ1-1
V gene: TRBV18

CDR3 protein: CASSFPLAGVGTDTQYF
J gene: TRBJ2-3
V gene: TRBV5-4

CDR3 protein: CASSLTGGGPANEQFF
J gene: TRBJ2-1
V gene: TRBV7-3

CDR3 protein: CASSLVTSGMHEQFF
J gene: TRBJ2-1
V gene: TRBV7-9

CDR3 protein: CASSDSIHMGGNRATQYF
J gene: TRBJ2-3
V gene: TRBV6-4

CDR3 protein: CASSFRWAGKPHEQYF
J gene: TRBJ2-7
V gene: TRBV27

CDR3 protein: CASSYQTRSTDTQYF
J gene: TRBJ2-3
V gene: TRBV7-9

CDR3 protein: CASSPLAGGPDEQFF
J gene: TRBJ2-1
V gene: TRBV14

CDR3 protein: CASRRTVNTEAFF
J gene: TRBJ1-1
V gene: TRBV7-3

CDR3 protein: CASSLGRRLAYEQYF
J gene: TRBJ2-7
V gene: TRBV28

CDR3 protein: CAIRRDRAGTGELFF
J gene: TRBJ2-2
V gene: TRBV10-3

CDR3 protein: CAWSVQGDIYGYTF
J gene: TRBJ1-2
V gene: TRBV30

CDR3 protein: CAISDGQSNEKLFF
J gene: TRBJ1-4
V gene: TRBV10-3

CDR3 protein: CASSLFTGGFSGELFF
J gene: TRBJ2-2
V gene: TRBV7-9

CDR3 protein: CASSEQGAEQPQHF
J gene: TRBJ1-5
V gene: TRBV6-1